The present T cell receptor beta chain was sequenced within a study of blood T cell repertoires in COVID-19. This clone was detected only once. V was clipped by 2 bases and J by 2 bases; unmatched bases: 10. There are 17 residues in the CDR3. CDR1 GTSNPN and CDR2 SVGIG come from the germline V gene (reference sequence). Study processing details: How many nucleated cells were present was estimated from reference gene primer amplification. Generated by immunoSEQ multiplex PCR, the TCRdb table keeps only in-frame clones and is missing some. The V and J calls and the clone size are those of that table, but D and trimming were determined from the DNA. The table lists 200,000 to 250,000 clones, more than 75% of them singletons.

The chain carries TRBV30 and TRBJ1-5; TRBD1 aligns across 9 bases. Material: peripheral blood. This sequence was found in a man aged 35 to 55 with acute or convalescent COVID-19. The CDR3 bases are TGTGCCTGGAGTCTAGGACAGGGGCGTAGAGGCAATCAGCCCCAGCATTTT. It specifies CAWSLGQGRRGNQPQHF.